The sequence of this T cell receptor (beta chain) was determined in a study of cytomegalovirus exposure and HLA in healthy donors. The PCR employed 60 Vbeta primers together with 13 Jbeta primers. Data came from immunoSEQ multiplex PCR; TCRdb stores just in-frame clones and leaves some out. The table shows approximately 180,000 clones, with around four fifths occurring only once. The CDR3 extends over 17 amino acids. Trimming took off 4 bases at V and 8 bases at J, with 24 bases between the two ends. CDR1 and CDR2 from the germline V gene are LNHDA and SQIVND (reference sequence). This clone was seen only a few times.

V is TRBV19 and J is TRBJ2-1; the D gene is possibly TRBD2 (5 bases). What was sequenced was PBMCs. The TCR sequence derives from a middle-aged woman in good health and CMV-seronegative. The CDR3: CASSSPLDAGVRDEQFF. CDR3 bases: TGTGCCAGTAGTAGCCCGCTGGACGCCGGGGTTAGGGATGAGCAGTTCTTC.